The rows below give T cell receptor beta chains drawn from one sample of a study of cytomegalovirus exposure and HLA in healthy donors. Here immunoSEQ multiplex PCR was the method, and the copy in TCRdb shows in-frame clones only, minus some. The sample consists of roughly 63,000 clones, approximately 71% of them appearing once. Sequenced input: PBMCs. These receptors were taken from a woman between 40 and 55 years old in good health and CMV-seropositive. Both conserved end residues are trimmed from each CDR3. Fields, in order: CDR3 length, V gene, CDR3 protein.

CDR3 length: 14; V gene: TRBV4-3; CDR3 protein: ASSQDFKSANEKLF
CDR3 length: 12; V gene: TRBV11-2; CDR3 protein: ASSGGRGVGEQY
CDR3 length: 12; V gene: TRBV5-1; CDR3 protein: ASSFIGVTDTQY
CDR3 length: 12; V gene: TRBV6-6; CDR3 protein: ASSYGRDSYEQY
CDR3 length: 13; V gene: TRBV7-8; CDR3 protein: ASSPGTSRYQPQH
CDR3 length: 12; V gene: TRBV19; CDR3 protein: ASKRGQFNQPQH
CDR3 length: 12; V gene: TRBV2; CDR3 protein: ASSEARGHSPLH
CDR3 length: 11; V gene: TRBV6-4; CDR3 protein: ASSDRANNEQF
CDR3 length: 12; V gene: TRBV4-2; CDR3 protein: ASSQGQAWDGYT
CDR3 length: 11; V gene: TRBV2; CDR3 protein: ASNTGLGLGYT
CDR3 length: 14; V gene: TRBV19; CDR3 protein: ASSLLEGSYNSPLH
CDR3 length: 12; V gene: TRBV6-5; CDR3 protein: ASGQGFSNQPQH
CDR3 length: 13; V gene: TRBV7-3; CDR3 protein: ASSLTHGGRHTIY
CDR3 length: 17; V gene: TRBV9; CDR3 protein: ASSSYGALPGGVGDTQY
CDR3 length: 10; V gene: TRBV18; CDR3 protein: ASSPPGASIY
CDR3 length: 13; V gene: TRBV5-6; CDR3 protein: ASSLEGTGEEKLF
CDR3 length: 13; V gene: TRBV11-1; CDR3 protein: ASSPGTGRTDTQY
CDR3 length: 15; V gene: TRBV10-3; CDR3 protein: AITLGTSGGTSDTQY
CDR3 length: 10; V gene: TRBV7-9; CDR3 protein: SSSLNSQPQH
CDR3 length: 12; V gene: TRBV10-3; CDR3 protein: AISEARGHNEQF
CDR3 length: 14; V gene: TRBV7-2; CDR3 protein: ASSLAQAAGDNEQF
CDR3 length: 13; V gene: TRBV18; CDR3 protein: ASSPGQGKTHEQY
CDR3 length: 13; V gene: TRBV7-9; CDR3 protein: ASSLGQAAVNIQY
CDR3 length: 12; V gene: TRBV11-2; CDR3 protein: ASIPGAISYEQY
CDR3 length: 12; V gene: TRBV9; CDR3 protein: ASSVGSALGGYT
CDR3 length: 11; V gene: TRBV7-9; CDR3 protein: ASSYGGWKEQY
CDR3 length: 13; V gene: TRBV9; CDR3 protein: ASSVAAQAGYGYT
CDR3 length: 13; V gene: TRBV7-9; CDR3 protein: ASSEGALNTDTQY
CDR3 length: 13; V gene: TRBV19; CDR3 protein: ASSTTFTGSYEQY
CDR3 length: 13; V gene: TRBV5-1; CDR3 protein: ASSVRTGWRETQY
CDR3 length: 11; V gene: TRBV29-1; CDR3 protein: SVPRGVNTEAF
CDR3 length: 13; V gene: TRBV6-1; CDR3 protein: ASSDPGKSNEKLF
CDR3 length: 14; V gene: TRBV7-9; CDR3 protein: ASSPLLSQVDEGYT
CDR3 length: 11; V gene: TRBV14; CDR3 protein: ASSQDPPFTQY
CDR3 length: 12; V gene: TRBV2; CDR3 protein: ASSPPTRGTEAF
CDR3 length: 13; V gene: TRBV5-6; CDR3 protein: ASSLPRVAKNIQY